The sequence of this TCR beta chain was determined in a study of Ad26.COV2.S vaccination and SARS-CoV-2 variants. Overall study: Participants got Ad26.COV2.S intramuscularly, once or twice 56 days apart.

In the case of this clone: The antigen is not known.

The table came from immunoSEQ multiplex PCR; TCRdb's copy has only in-frame clones and leaves some out. The table has 300,000 to 350,000 clones, around 90% seen once. The treatment here: over 15 received Ad26.COV2.S at low or high dose, single or two shots; about 5 received placebo; per-sample allocation not given. Samples analyzed were those drawn on day 63 after the first vaccine or placebo injection. The trim removed 0 bases at V and 7 bases at J, leaving 0 bases unmatched. In germline, CDR1 is SGHRS, CDR2 YFSETQ. The CDR3 has 12 residues. Findings of the study overall: Vaccinees displayed broader spike-specific TCR repertoires than placebo recipients.

The chain employs TRBV5-1 and TRBJ1-2, with TRBD1 matching over 7 bases. The origin of this receptor is a person aged 18-65 years who received the Ad26.COV2.S COVID-19 vaccine or a placebo. The sample in question was peripheral blood, obtained in a trial of Ad26.COV2.S vaccine versus placebo. The CDR3 nucleotides are TGCGCCAGCAGCTTGGAGGGGGCTGGCTACACCTTC. Protein sequence: CASSLEGAGYTF.